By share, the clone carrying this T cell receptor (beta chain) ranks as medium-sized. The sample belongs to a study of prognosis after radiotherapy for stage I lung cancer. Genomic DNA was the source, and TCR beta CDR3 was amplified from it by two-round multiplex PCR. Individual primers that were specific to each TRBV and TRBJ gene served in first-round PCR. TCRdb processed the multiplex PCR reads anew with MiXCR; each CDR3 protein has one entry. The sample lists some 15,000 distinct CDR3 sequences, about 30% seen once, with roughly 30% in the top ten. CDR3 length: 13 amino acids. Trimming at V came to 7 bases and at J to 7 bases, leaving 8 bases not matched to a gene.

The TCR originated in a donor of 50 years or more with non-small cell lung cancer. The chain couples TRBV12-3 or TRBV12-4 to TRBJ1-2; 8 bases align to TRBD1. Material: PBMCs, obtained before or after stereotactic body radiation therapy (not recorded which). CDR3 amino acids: CASNSGQGGGYTF. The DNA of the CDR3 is TGTGCCAGCAATTCTGGACAGGGTGGTGGCTACACCTTC.